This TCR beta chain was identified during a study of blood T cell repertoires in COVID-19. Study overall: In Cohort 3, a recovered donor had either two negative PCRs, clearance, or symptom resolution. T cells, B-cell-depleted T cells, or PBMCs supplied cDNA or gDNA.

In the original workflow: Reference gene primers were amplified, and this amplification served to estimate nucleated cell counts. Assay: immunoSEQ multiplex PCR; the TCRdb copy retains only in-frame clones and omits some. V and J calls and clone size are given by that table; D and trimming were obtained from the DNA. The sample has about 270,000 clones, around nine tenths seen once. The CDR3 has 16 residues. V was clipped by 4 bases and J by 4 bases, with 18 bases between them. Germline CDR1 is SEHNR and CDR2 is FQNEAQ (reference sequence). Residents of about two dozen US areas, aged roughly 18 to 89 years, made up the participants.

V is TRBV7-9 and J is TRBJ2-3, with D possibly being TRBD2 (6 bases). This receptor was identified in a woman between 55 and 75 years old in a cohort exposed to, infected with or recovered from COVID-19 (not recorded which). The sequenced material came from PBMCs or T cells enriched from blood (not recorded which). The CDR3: CASSSRLDLSPDTQYF. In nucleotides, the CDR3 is TGTGCCAGCAGCTCCAGACTAGATCTGAGTCCAGATACGCAGTATTTT.